This T cell receptor (beta chain) was captured in a study of T-cell reconstitution after alpha-beta-depleted transplantation in children. Findings and caveats of the study: Surviving recipient T cells and thymic progenitors underlay high day-60 TCRbeta diversity in some patients. Reportedly, roughly two months post-transplant, alpha-beta T cells arose from several hundred expanded graft clones. Most T-cell counts and diversity one year after the transplant came from T cells that were newly produced.

Unique molecular identifiers were used in preparing the TCRbeta library. TCRdb used MiXCR to reprocess the PCR reads, holding one entry per CDR3 protein. This sample carries around 450,000 distinct CDR3 sequences, around 15% of them seen once, and the ten largest clones take roughly 29%. This clonotype was counted a few times. Its antigen is as yet unknown. Sequenced here: PBMCs, mostly from graft donor cells, sampled 360 days after TCRalphabeta/CD19-depleted stem cell transplant. This sequence was found in a boy under two years old who had a stem cell transplant for Wiskott-Aldrich syndrome, so the T cells may come from the graft donor.

The CDR3 DNA is TGTGCCAGCAGCCAAAGGCTTGGACAGTCATATGGCTACACCTTC. Translated: CASSQRLGQSYGYTF. J is TRBJ1-2 and V is TRBV14; tentatively, D is TRBD1 (6 bases). CDR3 size: 15 residues. V was shortened by 2 bases and J by 5 bases, with 15 bases between the two germline ends. Germline assignment: CDR1 SGHDN and CDR2 FVKESK.